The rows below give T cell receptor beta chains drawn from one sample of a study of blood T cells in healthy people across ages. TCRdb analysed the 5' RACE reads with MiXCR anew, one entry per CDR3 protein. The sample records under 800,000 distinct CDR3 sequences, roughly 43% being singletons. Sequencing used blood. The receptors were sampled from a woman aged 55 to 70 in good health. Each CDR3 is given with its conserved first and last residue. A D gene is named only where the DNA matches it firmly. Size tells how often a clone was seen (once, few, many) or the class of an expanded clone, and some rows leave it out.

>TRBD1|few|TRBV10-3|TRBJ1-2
CAISDGTGLTGYTF
TGTGCCATCAGCGATGGGACAGGTCTTACTGGCTACACCTTC
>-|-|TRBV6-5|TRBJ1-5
CASSYSRRVDQPQHF
TGTGCCAGCAGTTACTCGCGCAGGGTGGATCAGCCCCAGCATTTT
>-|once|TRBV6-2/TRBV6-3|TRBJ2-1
CASSYSAKPYEQFF
TGTGCCAGCAGTTACTCAGCCAAACCATATGAGCAGTTCTTC
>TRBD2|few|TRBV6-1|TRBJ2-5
CASSTSGKETQYF
TGTGCCAGCAGTACTAGCGGAAAAGAGACCCAGTACTTC
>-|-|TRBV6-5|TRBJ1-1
CASSYADQVNTEAFF
TGTGCCAGCAGTTACGCTGATCAGGTGAACACTGAAGCTTTCTTT
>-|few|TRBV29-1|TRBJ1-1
CSVEGGVNTEAFF
TGCAGCGTTGAAGGGGGAGTGAACACTGAAGCTTTCTTT
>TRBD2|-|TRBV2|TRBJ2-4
CASTSSPGGIQYF
TGTGCCAGCACCTCCTCACCGGGGGGCATTCAGTACTTC
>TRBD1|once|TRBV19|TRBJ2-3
CASSILRDRVADTQYF
TGTGCCAGTAGTATTCTCCGGGACAGGGTTGCAGATACGCAGTATTTT
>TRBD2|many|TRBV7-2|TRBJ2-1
CASSGALAYEQFF
TGTGCCAGCAGCGGAGCACTAGCGTATGAGCAGTTCTTC
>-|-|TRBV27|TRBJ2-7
CASSSSWARTYEQYF
TGTGCCAGCAGTTCCTCCTGGGCCCGAACCTACGAGCAGTACTTC
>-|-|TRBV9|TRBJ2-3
CASSTGGRYTDTQYF
TGTGCCAGCAGCACCGGAGGGAGATACACAGATACGCAGTATTTT
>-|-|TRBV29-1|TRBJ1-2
CSVGRATALYGYTF
TGCAGCGTTGGGCGGGCGACAGCTCTCTATGGCTACACCTTC
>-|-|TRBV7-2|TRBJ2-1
CASSLGGGSYEQFF
TGTGCCAGCAGCTTAGGTGGGGGCTCCTACGAGCAGTTCTTC
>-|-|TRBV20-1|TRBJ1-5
CSARDRTVGNQPQHF
TGCAGTGCTAGAGATCGGACAGTAGGCAATCAGCCCCAGCATTTT
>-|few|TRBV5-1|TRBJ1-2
CASSLESGHGYGYTF
TGCGCCAGCAGCTTGGAGTCAGGGCACGGCTATGGCTACACCTTC
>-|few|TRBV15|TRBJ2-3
CATSRARGDFSTDTQYF
TGTGCCACCAGCAGAGCCAGGGGGGATTTCAGCACAGATACGCAGTATTTT
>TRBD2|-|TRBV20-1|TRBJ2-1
CSARPTSGELGEQFF
TGCAGTGCTAGACCGACTAGCGGGGAATTGGGTGAGCAGTTCTTC
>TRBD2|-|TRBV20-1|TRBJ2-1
CSARSSGGAFLVNEQFF
TGCAGTGCTAGATCTAGCGGGGGGGCCTTTCTTGTGAATGAGCAGTTCTTC
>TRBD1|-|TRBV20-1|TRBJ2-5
CSARWTGDFGKTQYF
TGCAGTGCTAGATGGACAGGGGATTTTGGGAAGACCCAGTACTTC
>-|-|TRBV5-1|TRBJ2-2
CASSLSATGELFF
TGCGCCAGCAGCTTGAGTGCCACCGGGGAGCTGTTTTTT
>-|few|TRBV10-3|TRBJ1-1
CAISVLGEKDSEAFF
TGTGCCATCAGTGTTTTGGGGGAAAAGGACAGTGAAGCTTTCTTT
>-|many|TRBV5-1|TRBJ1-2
CASSPGERPTSYHGYTF
TGCGCCAGCAGCCCAGGGGAGCGCCCCACCTCTTACCATGGCTACACCTTC
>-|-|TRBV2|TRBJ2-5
CASSEPAAKTQYF
TGTGCCAGCAGTGAACCGGCGGCTAAGACCCAGTACTTC
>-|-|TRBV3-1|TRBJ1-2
CASSQDFTRGYTF
TGTGCCAGCAGCCAAGATTTCACTCGTGGCTACACCTTC